The TCR beta chain described here comes from a study of T cell responses to AZD1222 COVID-19 vaccine. Study observations and caveats: Unmutated regions of variants are reportedly targeted by nearly half of spike-specific TCRs.

The table came from immunoSEQ multiplex PCR; TCRdb's copy has only in-frame clones and leaves some out. This sample has about 97,000 clones; roughly 88% occur once, and the top ten carry 2.8%. With regard to this clone: Antigen specificity is unknown.

The sample here was peripheral blood, taken on day 0 of AZD1222 vaccination. This clonotype was sampled from an adult in good health.

CDR3: CASSSRESYEQYF. CDR3 coding DNA: TGTGCCAGCAGTTCCCGGGAGTCCTACGAGCAGTACTTC. The chain employs TRBV27 and TRBJ2-7, with a weak D call TRBD2 (6 bases). This CDR3 region has 13 residues. Germline CDR1 and CDR2: MNHEY and SMNVEV (reference sequence). Trimming took 4 bases from V and 1 from J, leaving 8 bases between them.